Each of the 29 T cell receptor beta chains below was sequenced from the same sample in a study of blood T cell repertoires in COVID-19. Sequencing was performed with immunoSEQ multiplex PCR; in TCRdb, only in-frame clones are kept and a portion is missing. Here the sample spans some 220,000 clones, roughly 89% being singletons. Sample: PBMCs or T cells enriched from blood (not recorded which). These TCRs come from a woman aged 40 to 50 with acute COVID-19.

This chain's CDR3 is CASSSLSGAYEQYF. CDR3 in DNA: TGTGCCAGCAGCTCACTCTCGGGGGCCTACGAGCAGTACTTC. The J gene is TRBJ2-7, the V gene TRBV9; tentative D call: TRBD2 (6 bases). CDR1 and CDR2 (germline): SGDLS, YYNGEE. The CDR3 has 14 residues. V was trimmed by 4 bases and J by 2 bases, leaving 13 bases between them.

The chain has TRBV9 and TRBJ2-3; D may be TRBD2 (5 bases). Germline V gives CDR1 SGDLS, CDR2 YYNGEE. V was shortened by 4 bases and J by 1 base, with 16 bases between the two germline ends. CDR3 size: 16 residues. In DNA, the CDR3 is TGTGCCAGCAGCCTCGTCCGGGGTCTCGGCACAGATACGCAGTATTTT. Amino acid sequence: CASSLVRGLGTDTQYF.

V gene TRBV19 combines with J gene TRBJ1-4; D gene ambiguous. V was clipped by 5 bases and J by 8 bases, with 24 bases between them. CDR1 is LNHDA, CDR2 SQIVND, per germline (reference sequence). The CDR3 contains 17 residues. CDR3: CASSASISRADIEKLFF. The CDR3 nucleotides are TGTGCCAGTAGTGCTAGCATATCCCGGGCGGATATAGAAAAACTGTTTTTT.

The gene calls are TRBV30 and TRBJ2-7; possibly TRBD2 for D (6 bases). From germline, CDR1 is GTSNPN and CDR2 SVGIG (reference sequence). This CDR3 comprises 13 residues. V was shortened by 1 base and J by 5 bases, with 12 bases between the two germline ends. CDR3 coding DNA: TGTGCCTGGAGTGGACTAATAGCGGACGAGCAGTACGTC. Translation gives CAWSGLIADEQYV.

The rearrangement joins TRBV24-1 to TRBJ1-2; D ambiguous. There are 15 residues in the CDR3. Germline assignment: CDR1 KGHDR and CDR2 SFDVKD. The germline V and J ends were trimmed by 3 bases and 0 bases, with 10 bases remaining between them. CDR3: CATSDPRGTNYGYTF. The CDR3 nucleotides are TGTGCCACCAGTGATCCTAGAGGGACTAACTATGGCTACACCTTC.

The chain is built from TRBV25-1 and TRBJ1-2; 10 bases line up with TRBD1. This CDR3 region has 14 residues. The J segment lost 7 bases and the V segment lost 8 bases, leaving 10 bases of the junction unmatched. Germline CDR1 is MGHDK and CDR2 is SYGVNS. This CDR3 is CASAPAGTGVGYTF. DNA for the CDR3: TGTGCCAGCGCCCCCGCAGGGACAGGGGTTGGCTACACCTTC.

The V gene is TRBV7-9, the J gene TRBJ2-5, with D possibly being TRBD2 (6 bases). Germline CDR1 and CDR2: SEHNR and FQNEAQ (reference sequence). V was pared by 5 bases and J by 0 bases, with 19 bases between. The CDR3 is made up of 17 amino acids. CDR3 DNA sequence: TGTGCCAGCAGCGCCCCTGAGGCGGGACCGCACCAAGAGACCCAGTACTTC. Its protein is CASSAPEAGPHQETQYF.

DNA of the CDR3: TGTGCCAGCTCAGTATCTTCGGGCGGGATGGAGACCCAGTACTTC. It yields the protein CASSVSSGGMETQYF. This chain joins TRBV18 and TRBJ2-5; D is possibly TRBD2 (6 bases). The CDR3 extends over 15 amino acids. Trimming took 5 bases from V and 5 from J, leaving 18 bases between them. Germline assignment: CDR1 KGHSH and CDR2 LQKENI.

This clone was counted between two and nine times. Other DNA sequences in the sample encode the same CDR3. The CDR3 protein is CASSYSRGLNTEAFF. In DNA, the CDR3 is TGTGCCAGCAGTTACTCGCGGGGCTTGAACACTGAAGCTTTCTTT. V gene TRBV6-5 combines with J gene TRBJ1-1; maybe TRBD1 (5 bases). This CDR3 is built from 15 residues. Per the germline V gene, CDR1 is MNHEY and CDR2 is SVGAGI. Trimming left V 0 bases short and J 0 bases short, with 8 bases between.

V gene TRBV18 combines with J gene TRBJ1-1; D is perhaps TRBD1 (5 bases). V lost 4 bases and J lost 5, with 14 bases in between. CDR1 KGHSH and CDR2 LQKENI come from the germline V gene. The CDR3 runs to 14 residues. The CDR3 sequence is CASSLASGFTEAFF. The DNA for the CDR3 is TGTGCCAGCTCACTAGCTTCAGGGTTTACTGAAGCTTTCTTT.

This chain connects TRBV2 to TRBJ2-4; a weak D match, TRBD1 (5 bases). Deletions cut 2 bases from V and 3 bases from J, with 11 bases between. Germline V gives CDR1 SNHLY, CDR2 FYNNEI. This CDR3 is built from 15 residues. The CDR3 bases are TGTGCCAGCAGTGAAAGGGGCTGGGGCAAAAACATTCAGTACTTC. This translates into CASSERGWGKNIQYF.

This chain uses TRBV27 with TRBJ1-2; TRBD1 matches at 7 bases. CDR3 length equals 17 residues. V shed 2 bases and J 4 bases; nucleotides not matched to a gene: 13. CDR1 and CDR2 from the germline V gene are MNHEY and SMNVEV (reference sequence). This chain's CDR3 is CASSLRPGTVSFYGYTF. As DNA, the CDR3 is TGTGCCAGCAGTTTAAGGCCAGGGACAGTTTCTTTCTATGGCTACACCTTC.

The chain uses TRBV7-9 and TRBJ1-2; D possibly corresponds to TRBD1 (6 bases). Between the trimmed V and J ends, which lost 3 bases and 6 bases, there was a span of 8 bases. The CDR3 has 12 amino acids. The germline V gene has CDR1 SEHNR and CDR2 FQNEAQ (reference sequence). The CDR3 nucleotides are TGTGCCAGCAGCTTTCCAGGGGATGGCTACACCTTC. Amino acid sequence: CASSFPGDGYTF.

This chain connects TRBV3-1 (or the pseudogene TRBV3-2) to TRBJ1-5; 7 bases line up with TRBD1. This CDR3 is 15 amino acids long. The V segment lost 0 bases and the J segment 7 bases; nucleotides outside the gene matches: 6. From germline, CDR1 is LGHDT and CDR2 YNNKEL (reference sequence). Written as DNA, the CDR3 is TGTGCCAGCAGCCAAGATGACAGGGAAGGGCAGCCCCAGCATTTT. Protein sequence: CASSQDDREGQPQHF.

As regards this clone: The junction differs from germline at one of its ends, possibly a read error. The chain combines TRBV7-9 with TRBJ2-5; no clear D. The germline V gene has CDR1 SEHNR and CDR2 FQNEAQ (reference sequence). This CDR3 is built from 12 residues. The CDR3: CASSLNQETQYF. As DNA, the CDR3 is TGTGCCAGCAGCTTGAACCAGGAGACCCAGTACTTC.

The V gene is TRBV7-8, the J gene TRBJ1-1; possible D gene TRBD1, 6 bases. CDR3 length equals 14 residues. CDR1 SGHVS and CDR2 FQNEAQ come from the germline V gene. Trimming pared 5 bases from V and 5 bases from J, leaving 15 bases between. The CDR3 spells CASSLTGRRTEAFF. In DNA, the CDR3 is TGTGCCAGCAGCCTAACAGGGCGGCGGACTGAAGCTTTCTTT.

The chain employs TRBV18 and TRBJ2-7, with 12 bases identical to TRBD2. From germline, CDR1 is KGHSH and CDR2 LQKENI. CDR3 length: 17 residues. The ends lost 3 bases at V and 0 bases at J; junction bases unmatched: 6. DNA of the CDR3: TGTGCCAGCTCACCTGAGACTAGCGGGAGAAGCTCCTACGAGCAGTACTTC. Its protein is CASSPETSGRSSYEQYF.

The V gene is TRBV21-1, the J gene TRBJ1-1. TRBV21-1 is classified as a pseudogene. The CDR3 runs 10 residues. CDR3 loop: CGAFNTEAFF. DNA of the CDR3: TGTGGAGCTTTTAACACTGAAGCTTTCTTT.

Only one count was recorded for this clone. This sequence joins TRBV27 and TRBJ1-2; D may be TRBD1 (5 bases). CDR1 MNHEY and CDR2 SMNVEV come from the germline V gene (reference sequence). Trimming shortened V by 0 bases and J by 7 bases, and 15 bases separated the two germline ends. This CDR3 is 15 amino acids long. The CDR3 region has the DNA TGTGCCAGCAGTTTATCCCGGGGGTTACTACGTGGCTACACCTTC. Protein sequence: CASSLSRGLLRGYTF.

V gene TRBV7-6 combines with J gene TRBJ2-1, with D perhaps matching TRBD2 (7 bases). V was trimmed by 5 bases and J by 0 bases, leaving 14 bases between them. The CDR3 is made up of 16 amino acids. Germline assignment: CDR1 SGHVS and CDR2 FNYEAQ. The CDR3 DNA is TGTGCCAGCAGCCCCCGGAGGGGGGGCTCCTACAATGAGCAGTTCTTC. Translated, it gives CASSPRRGGSYNEQFF.

The rearrangement uses TRBV29-1 and TRBJ2-2; possible D gene TRBD1, 6 bases. The CDR3 extends over 11 amino acids. The V end was cut by 7 bases, the J end by 4 bases, with 7 bases between. The germline V gene has CDR1 SQVTM and CDR2 ANQGSEA. The CDR3 protein is CSGQVTGELFF. In DNA form, the CDR3 reads TGCAGCGGACAGGTCACCGGGGAGCTGTTTTTT.

The rearrangement links TRBV7-9 to TRBJ2-2; no definite D call. The CDR3 contains 16 residues. Germline CDR1 is SEHNR and CDR2 is FQNEAQ (reference sequence). The ends were cut back, 5 bases at V and 1 base at J, with 14 bases in the middle. The CDR3 coding sequence is TGTGCCAGCAGCCGACAAGTCCAGGAGAACACCGGGGAGCTGTTTTTT. Amino acid sequence: CASSRQVQENTGELFF.

The chain recombines TRBV18 with TRBJ1-2, with TRBD1 matching over 8 bases. The germline CDR1 and CDR2 sequences are KGHSH and LQKENI. The V and J ends lost 6 bases and 6 bases, in that order; junction bases with no gene match: 9. CDR3 size: 14 residues. The CDR3 nucleotides read TGTGCCAGCTCTCTCGGACAGGGTGGCGATGGCTACACCTTC. Translated, it gives CASSLGQGGDGYTF. Variable domain in full (rest from reference TRBV18 and TRBJ1-2): NAGVMQNPRHLVRRRGQEARLRCSPMKGHSHVYWYRQLPEEGLKFMVYLQKENIIDESGMPKERFSAEFPKEGPSILRIQQVVRGDSAAYFCASSLGQGGDGYTFGSGTRLTVV.

The rearrangement links TRBV25-1 to TRBJ1-2; D is perhaps TRBD1 (6 bases). The CDR3 extends over 13 amino acids. Trimming shortened V by 5 bases and J by 2 bases, and 9 bases separated the two germline ends. The germline V gene has CDR1 MGHDK and CDR2 SYGVNS. The CDR3 DNA reads TGTGCCAGCAGTCTAACAGGGAACTATGGCTACACCTTC. This encodes CASSLTGNYGYTF.

V is TRBV5-5 and J is TRBJ1-2, with D unclear. Germline CDR1 and CDR2: SGHKS and YYEKEE (reference sequence). The CDR3 is 15 amino acids. The V end lost 0 bases, the J end lost 4 bases, and 13 bases lay between the germline ends. This chain's CDR3 is CASSLAHLGAYGYTF. Here the CDR3 DNA reads TGTGCCAGCAGCTTGGCCCATTTAGGAGCCTATGGCTACACCTTC.

This chain joins TRBV2 and TRBJ1-2; perhaps TRBD1 as D (5 bases). Germline loops: CDR1 SNHLY, CDR2 FYNNEI. Trimming removed 5 bases at V and 7 bases at J, with 23 bases between. This CDR3 is 16 amino acids long. The CDR3 loop is CASSRSPQAQPRGYTF. CDR3 sequence (DNA): TGTGCCAGCAGTCGCTCCCCACAGGCCCAACCGCGTGGCTACACCTTC.

The table lists this clone with a count of one. The gene calls are TRBV6-1 and TRBJ1-5; a weak D match, TRBD1 (5 bases). The CDR3 loop spans 16 amino acids. V was clipped by 1 base and J by 1 base, with 11 bases between them. Per the germline V gene, CDR1 is MNHNS and CDR2 is SASEGT. In DNA, the CDR3 is TGTGCCAGCAGTGAAGACCCGGGGGGAAGCAATCAGCCCCAGCATTTT. It specifies CASSEDPGGSNQPQHF.

The CDR3 spells CASSETTGRSGNTIYF. The CDR3 DNA reads TGTGCCAGCAGCGAGACCACAGGCCGCTCTGGAAACACCATATATTTT. The chain couples TRBV9 to TRBJ1-3; a weak D match, TRBD1 (5 bases). The V gene lost 3 bases and the J gene lost 0 bases, with 13 bases spanning the gap. Germline V CDR1 and CDR2: SGDLS, YYNGEE. The length of the CDR3 is 16 residues. Full variable domain (outside the CDR3, taken from reference TRBV9 and TRBJ1-3): DSGVTQTPKHLITATGQRVTLRCSPRSGDLSVYWYQQSLDQGLQFLIQYYNGEERAKGNILERFSAQQFPDLHSELNLSSLELGDSALYFCASSETTGRSGNTIYFGEGSWLTVV.

The chain joins TRBV7-9 to TRBJ1-5; unclear D gene. Germline CDR1 SEHNR, CDR2 FQNEAQ (reference sequence). The CDR3 is 14 residues long. The ends were cut back, 4 bases at V and 7 bases at J, with 14 bases in the middle. DNA of the CDR3: TGTGCCAGCAGCTCGGCGGGGTTAGGGCAGCCCCAGCATTTT. This codes for CASSSAGLGQPQHF.